Sequencing of this T cell receptor (beta chain) was carried out in a study of neoadjuvant anti-PD-1 for oral cavity cancer. The overall study: Most patients had three to four biweekly doses of 3 mg/kg nivolumab before resection. The study's findings and limits: Pretreatment Treg/Th17 ratio correlated inversely with post-treatment tumor clonality.

V dropped 1 base and J dropped 14; count of bases not matched to a gene: 13. CDR3 length: 15 residues. Germline CDR1 is SGHDN and CDR2 is FVKESK. Patients were newly diagnosed with stage II-IVA oral cavity squamous cell carcinoma without prior systemic or radiation treatment. These oral cavity squamous cell carcinomas were HPV-negative and locally advanced. This clone showed up just a few times. Its target is not known. Measured with immunoSEQ multiplex PCR; TCRdb has only the in-frame clones, and not every one. The sample consists of about 16,000 clones, around 62% of them appearing once. V and J are TRBV14 and TRBJ2-1, with 8 nucleotides matching TRBD2. The sequence came from a person aged 35-79 years with oral cavity squamous cell carcinoma. The sample consisted of PBMCs, taken before nivolumab (anti-PD-1) treatment. The CDR3 loop is CASSQGDTRGGRKFF. For the CDR3, the DNA is TGTGCCAGCAGCCAAGGAGATACGAGGGGCGGGAGGAAGTTCTTC.